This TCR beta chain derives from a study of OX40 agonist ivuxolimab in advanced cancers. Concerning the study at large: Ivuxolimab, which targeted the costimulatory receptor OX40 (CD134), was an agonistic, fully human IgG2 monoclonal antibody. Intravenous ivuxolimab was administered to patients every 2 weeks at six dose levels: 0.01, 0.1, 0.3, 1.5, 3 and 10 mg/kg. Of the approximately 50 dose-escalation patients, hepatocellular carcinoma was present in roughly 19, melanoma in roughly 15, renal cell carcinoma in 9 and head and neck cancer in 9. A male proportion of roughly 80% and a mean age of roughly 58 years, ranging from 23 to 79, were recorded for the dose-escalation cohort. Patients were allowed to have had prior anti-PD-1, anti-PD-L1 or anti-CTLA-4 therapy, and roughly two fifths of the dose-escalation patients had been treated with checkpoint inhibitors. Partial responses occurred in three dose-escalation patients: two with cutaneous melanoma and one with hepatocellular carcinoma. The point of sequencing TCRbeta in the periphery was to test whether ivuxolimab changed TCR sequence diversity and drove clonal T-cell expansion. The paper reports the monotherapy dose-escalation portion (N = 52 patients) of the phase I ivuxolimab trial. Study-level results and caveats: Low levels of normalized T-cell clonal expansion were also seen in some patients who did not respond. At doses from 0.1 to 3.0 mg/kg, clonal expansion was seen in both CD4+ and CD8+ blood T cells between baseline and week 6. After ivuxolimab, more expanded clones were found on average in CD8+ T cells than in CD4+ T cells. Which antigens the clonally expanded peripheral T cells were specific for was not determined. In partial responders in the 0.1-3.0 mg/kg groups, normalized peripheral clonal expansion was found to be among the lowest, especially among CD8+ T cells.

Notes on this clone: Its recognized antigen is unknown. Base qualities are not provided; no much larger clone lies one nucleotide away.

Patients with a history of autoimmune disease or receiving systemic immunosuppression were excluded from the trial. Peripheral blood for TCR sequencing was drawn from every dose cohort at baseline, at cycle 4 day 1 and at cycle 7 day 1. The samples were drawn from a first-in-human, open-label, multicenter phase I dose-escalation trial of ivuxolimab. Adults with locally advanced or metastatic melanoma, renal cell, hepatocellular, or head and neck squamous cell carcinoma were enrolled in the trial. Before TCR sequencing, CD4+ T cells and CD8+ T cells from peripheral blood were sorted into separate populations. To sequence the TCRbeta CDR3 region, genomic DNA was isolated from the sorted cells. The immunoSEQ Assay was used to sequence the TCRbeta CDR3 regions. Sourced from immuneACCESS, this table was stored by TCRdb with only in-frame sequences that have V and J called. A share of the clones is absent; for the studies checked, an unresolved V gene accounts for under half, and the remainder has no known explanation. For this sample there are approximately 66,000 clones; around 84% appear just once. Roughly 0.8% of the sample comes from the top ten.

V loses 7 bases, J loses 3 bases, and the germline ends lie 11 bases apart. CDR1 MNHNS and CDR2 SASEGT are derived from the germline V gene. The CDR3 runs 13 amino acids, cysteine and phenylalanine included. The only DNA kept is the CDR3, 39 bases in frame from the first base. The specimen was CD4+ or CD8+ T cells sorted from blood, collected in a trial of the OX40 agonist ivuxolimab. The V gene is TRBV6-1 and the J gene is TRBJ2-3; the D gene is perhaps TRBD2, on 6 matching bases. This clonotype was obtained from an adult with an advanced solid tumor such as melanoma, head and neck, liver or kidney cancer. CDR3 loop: CASTKTSTDTQYF. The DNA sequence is TGTGCCAGCACCAAGACTAGTACAGATACGCAGTATTTT.